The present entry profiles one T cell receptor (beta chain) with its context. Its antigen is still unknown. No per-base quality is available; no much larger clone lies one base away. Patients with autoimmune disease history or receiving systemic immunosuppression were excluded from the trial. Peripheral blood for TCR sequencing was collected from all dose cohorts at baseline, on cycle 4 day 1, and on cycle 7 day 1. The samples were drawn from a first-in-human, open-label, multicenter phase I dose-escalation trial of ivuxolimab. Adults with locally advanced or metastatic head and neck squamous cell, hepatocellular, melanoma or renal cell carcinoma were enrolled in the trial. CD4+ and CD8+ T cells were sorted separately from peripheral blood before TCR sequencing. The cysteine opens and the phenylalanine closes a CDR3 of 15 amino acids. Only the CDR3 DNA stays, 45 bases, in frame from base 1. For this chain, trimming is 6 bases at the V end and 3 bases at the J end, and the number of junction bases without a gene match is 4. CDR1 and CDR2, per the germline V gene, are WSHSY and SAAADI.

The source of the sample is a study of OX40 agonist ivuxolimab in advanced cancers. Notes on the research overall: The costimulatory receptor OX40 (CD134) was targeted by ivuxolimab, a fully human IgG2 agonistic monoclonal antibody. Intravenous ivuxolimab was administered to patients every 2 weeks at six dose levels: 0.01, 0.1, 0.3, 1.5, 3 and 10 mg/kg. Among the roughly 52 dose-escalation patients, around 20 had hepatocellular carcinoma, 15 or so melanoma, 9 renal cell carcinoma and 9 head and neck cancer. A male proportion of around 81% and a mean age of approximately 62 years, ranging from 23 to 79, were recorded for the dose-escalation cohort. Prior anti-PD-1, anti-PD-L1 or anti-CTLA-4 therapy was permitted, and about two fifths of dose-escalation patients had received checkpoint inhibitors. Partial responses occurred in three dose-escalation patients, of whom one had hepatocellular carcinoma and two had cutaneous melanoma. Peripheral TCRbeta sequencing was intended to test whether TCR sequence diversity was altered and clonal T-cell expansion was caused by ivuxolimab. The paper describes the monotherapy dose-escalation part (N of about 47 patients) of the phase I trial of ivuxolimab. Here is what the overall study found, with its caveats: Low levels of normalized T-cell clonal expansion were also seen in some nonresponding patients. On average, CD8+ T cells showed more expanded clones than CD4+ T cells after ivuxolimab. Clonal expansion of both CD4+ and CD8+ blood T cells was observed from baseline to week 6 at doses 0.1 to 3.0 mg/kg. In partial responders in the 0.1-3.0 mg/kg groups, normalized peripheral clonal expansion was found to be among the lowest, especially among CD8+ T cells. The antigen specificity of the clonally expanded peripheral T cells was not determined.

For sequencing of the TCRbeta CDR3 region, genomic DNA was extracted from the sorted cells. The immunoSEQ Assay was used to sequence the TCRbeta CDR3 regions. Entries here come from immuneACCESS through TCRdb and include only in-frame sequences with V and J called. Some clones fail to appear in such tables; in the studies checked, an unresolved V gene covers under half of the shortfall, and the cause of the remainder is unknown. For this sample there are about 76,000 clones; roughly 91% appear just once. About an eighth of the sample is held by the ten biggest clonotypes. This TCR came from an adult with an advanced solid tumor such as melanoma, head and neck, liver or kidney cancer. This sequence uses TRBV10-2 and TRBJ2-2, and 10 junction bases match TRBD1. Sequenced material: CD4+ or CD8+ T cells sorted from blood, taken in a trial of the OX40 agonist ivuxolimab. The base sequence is TGCGCCAGCAGGGGTGGGACAGGGGACACCGGGGAGCTGTTTTTT. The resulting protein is CASRGGTGDTGELFF.